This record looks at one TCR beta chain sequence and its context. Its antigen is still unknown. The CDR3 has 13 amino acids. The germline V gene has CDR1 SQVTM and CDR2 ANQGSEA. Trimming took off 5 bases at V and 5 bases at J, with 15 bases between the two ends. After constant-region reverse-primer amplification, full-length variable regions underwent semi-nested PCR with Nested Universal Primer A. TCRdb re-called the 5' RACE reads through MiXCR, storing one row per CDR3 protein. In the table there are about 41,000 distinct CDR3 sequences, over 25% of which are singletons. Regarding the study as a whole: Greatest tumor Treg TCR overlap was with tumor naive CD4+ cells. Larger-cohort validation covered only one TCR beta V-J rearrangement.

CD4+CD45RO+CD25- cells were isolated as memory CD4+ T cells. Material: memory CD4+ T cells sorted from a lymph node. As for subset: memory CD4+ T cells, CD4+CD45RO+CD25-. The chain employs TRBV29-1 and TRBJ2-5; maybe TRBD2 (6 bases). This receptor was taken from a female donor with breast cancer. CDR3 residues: CSVKEGLRETQYF. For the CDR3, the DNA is TGCAGCGTTAAGGAGGGACTGAGGGAGACCCAGTACTTC.